The present TCR beta chain was sequenced within a study of cytomegalovirus exposure and HLA in healthy donors. General study findings and limits: Whilst most TCR sequences proved rare, a subset of public TCRs occurred across many donors. Using the classifier, cytomegalovirus status was reportedly diagnosed with high specificity and sensitivity. Investigators reported 164 TCR beta chains as tied to cytomegalovirus.

Amplification used 60 Vbeta primers and 13 Jbeta primers. This table comes from immunoSEQ multiplex PCR, and its TCRdb copy is limited to in-frame clones, with some not included. The profile covers about 210,000 clones, with 65% to 85% appearing a single time and 2.9% taken by the ten largest. A single count supports this clone. Its target is not known. This CDR3 contains 18 residues. V lost 4 bases to trimming and J lost 0 bases; unmatched junction nucleotides: 9. Germline V lookup: CDR1 SGHTA, CDR2 FQGNSA. V usage is TRBV7-2 and J usage is TRBJ1-6; 7 bases agree with TRBD1. Sequenced material: PBMCs. The receptor comes from a man under 40 in good health and CMV-seronegative. The CDR3 is CASSSKDRTFSYNSPLHF. The DNA of the CDR3 is TGTGCCAGCAGCTCCAAGGACAGGACCTTCTCCTATAATTCACCCCTCCACTTT.